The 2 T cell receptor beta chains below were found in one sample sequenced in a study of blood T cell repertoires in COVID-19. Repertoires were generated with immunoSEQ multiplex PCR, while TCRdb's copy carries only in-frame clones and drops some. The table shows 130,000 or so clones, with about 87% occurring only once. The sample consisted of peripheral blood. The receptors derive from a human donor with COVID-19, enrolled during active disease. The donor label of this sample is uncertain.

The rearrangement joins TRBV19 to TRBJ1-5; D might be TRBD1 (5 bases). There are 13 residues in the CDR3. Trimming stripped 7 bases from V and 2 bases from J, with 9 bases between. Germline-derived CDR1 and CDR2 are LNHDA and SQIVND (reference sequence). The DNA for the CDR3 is TGTGCCAGTACAGGGTTGGGCAATCAGCCCCAGCATTTT. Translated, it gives CASTGLGNQPQHF.

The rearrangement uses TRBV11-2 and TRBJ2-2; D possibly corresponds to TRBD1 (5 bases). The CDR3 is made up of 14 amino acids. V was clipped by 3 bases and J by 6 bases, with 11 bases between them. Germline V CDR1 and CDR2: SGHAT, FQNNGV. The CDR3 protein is CASSFSIRAGELFF. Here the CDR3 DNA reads TGTGCCAGCAGCTTCTCTATCAGGGCCGGGGAGCTGTTTTTT.